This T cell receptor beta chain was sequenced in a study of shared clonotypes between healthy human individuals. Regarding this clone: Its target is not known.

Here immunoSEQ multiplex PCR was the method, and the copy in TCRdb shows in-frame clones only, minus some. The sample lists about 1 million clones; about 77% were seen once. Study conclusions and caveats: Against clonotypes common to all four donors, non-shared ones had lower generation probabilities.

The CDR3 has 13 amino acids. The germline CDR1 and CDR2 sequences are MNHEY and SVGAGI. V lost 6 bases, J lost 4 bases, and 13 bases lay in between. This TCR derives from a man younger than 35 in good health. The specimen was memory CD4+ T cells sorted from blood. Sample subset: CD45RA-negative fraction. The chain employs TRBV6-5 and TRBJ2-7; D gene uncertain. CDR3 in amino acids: CASSRPEGYEQYF. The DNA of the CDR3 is TGTGCCAGCAGCCGCCCTGAAGGGTACGAGCAGTACTTC.